What follows is one T cell receptor (beta chain) and its context. Its antigen is as yet unknown. The authors amplified TCR beta CDR3 regions from RNA transcripts. Amplification began with first-round RT-PCR using HTBI primers, then second-round multiplex PCR was performed. A single record per CDR3 protein comes from TCRdb applying MiXCR to the multiplex PCR reads. The sample carries 900,000 to 1,200,000 distinct CDR3 sequences, 35% to 40% recorded once. This entry is derived from a study of Graves' ophthalmopathy and Graves' hyperthyroidism. Findings and caveats of the study: The model reached about 66% sensitivity and approximately 72% specificity for predicting ophthalmopathy progression. A 13-signature model separated ophthalmopathy from stable hyperthyroidism, roughly 85% sensitivity, around 78% specificity.

The diagnosis was founded upon clinical symptoms, serum thyroxine, TRAb, thyroid ultrasound and orbital computed tomography. Germline CDR1 reads SNHLY; CDR2 reads FYNNEI. V lost 7 bases, J lost 3 bases, and 15 bases stayed unmatched. This CDR3 has 16 amino acids. This TCR derives from an adult man with Graves' hyperthyroidism. Specimen: peripheral blood or thyroid tissue (not recorded which). J is TRBJ2-7 and V is TRBV2; 7 bases align to TRBD1. The CDR3 loop is CASIPLIRTGDYEQYF. The CDR3 bases are TGTGCCAGCATACCTCTGATCCGTACAGGGGACTACGAGCAGTACTTC.